This TCR beta chain was retrieved from a study of cytomegalovirus exposure and HLA in healthy donors. Broader study findings: In a later analysis, a genetic analysis reported fewer productive-TCR N-insertions in an Asian-associated ancestry cluster than the cohort average. For TCR beta chains, V- and J-gene trimming was later linked to a missense DCLRE1C variant.

On this clone itself: Antigen unknown.

Primers: 60 Vbeta forward and 13 Jbeta reverse. The table came from immunoSEQ multiplex PCR; TCRdb's copy has only in-frame clones and leaves some out. This sample contains approximately 150,000 clones. The V and J ends lost 3 bases and 11 bases respectively, with 20 bases between them. The germline V gene has CDR1 SGDLS and CDR2 YYNGEE. The CDR3 has 14 amino acids. Sample: PBMCs. The receptor's source is a woman aged 50 to 60 in good health and CMV-seronegative. The V gene is TRBV9, the J gene TRBJ1-1; D is unclear. The CDR3 bases are TGTGCCAGCAGCGCACAACCTAGCGAGGGTATGGCTTTCTTT. It translates to CASSAQPSEGMAFF.